The 10 T cell receptor beta chains below all came from one sample that was sequenced in a study of T cell repertoires in cytomegalovirus infection. MiXCR was run by TCRdb on the reads, yielding one entry per CDR3 protein. There are roughly 190,000 distinct CDR3 sequences in the sample; about a tenth occur only once, and approximately 4.6% lies in the top ten. Material for sequencing was PBMCs. The source is a human donor in good health (CMV status not recorded). Some clones in this sample may be carry-over from other donors' samples.

This clonotype was picked up many times. The genes are TRBV12-3 or TRBV12-4 and TRBJ1-3; D is undetermined. The V end was cut by 10 bases, the J end by 0 bases, with 13 bases between. The CDR3 has 14 amino acids. CDR3 in DNA: TGTGCCACGCGCGAGTGGGGCTCTGGAAACACCATATATTTT. Encoded protein: CATREWGSGNTIYF.

The genes are TRBV9 and TRBJ1-1; D is perhaps TRBD1 (5 bases). Germline V gives CDR1 SGDLS, CDR2 YYNGEE. The CDR3 is made up of 13 amino acids. The V and J ends lost 6 bases and 4 bases respectively, with 13 bases between them. The CDR3, as DNA: TGTGCCAGCACCCCCGGGGGTGTCACTGAAGCTTTCTTT. Its protein product is CASTPGGVTEAFF.

As to this clonotype: This sequence may be a read error, since a much larger clone differs from it by one base. The V call is TRBV7-2, the J call TRBJ1-6, with TRBD1 as a possible D gene (5 bases). CDR3 length equals 17 residues. Germline V gene lookup returns CDR1 SGHTA and CDR2 FQGNSA. Trimming stripped 3 bases from V and 7 bases from J, with 19 bases between. CDR3 bases: TGTGCCAGCAGCTTTACCCACACCGGGACGGAGAATTCACCCCTCCACTTT. Residues: CASSFTHTGTENSPLHF. Variable domain in full (rest from reference TRBV7-2 and TRBJ1-6): GAGVSQSPSNKVTEKGKDVELRCDPISGHTALYWYRQSLGQGLEFLIYFQGNSAPDKSGLPSDRFSAERTGGSVSTLTIQRTQQEDSAVYLCASSFTHTGTENSPLHFGNGTRLTVT.

There are many counts of this clonotype. The chain has TRBV20-1 and TRBJ1-6; tentative D call: TRBD1 (5 bases). There are 14 residues in the CDR3. With 0 bases removed from V and 5 bases from J, the gap between germline ends came to 8 bases. Germline values: CDR1 DFQATT, CDR2 SNEGSKA (reference sequence). Here the CDR3 DNA reads TGCAGTGCTAGAGATGGGACTGATAATTCACCCCTCCACTTT. Amino acids: CSARDGTDNSPLHF.

The rearrangement joins TRBV28 to TRBJ2-7; 9 positions agree with TRBD1. V lost 3 bases and J lost 3; bases outside the gene matches: 3. The CDR3 spans 14 residues. Per the germline V gene, CDR1 is MDHEN and CDR2 is SYDVKM. Written as DNA, the CDR3 is TGTGCCAGCAGTTTCGTGGGACAGGGCTACGAGCAGTACTTC. Residues: CASSFVGQGYEQYF.

This clonotype was counted many times. The chain carries TRBV29-1 and TRBJ2-3; 12 bases map to TRBD2. After removal of 6 bases from V and 2 bases from J, the junction contained 6 bases not matched to a gene. CDR1 SQVTM and CDR2 ANQGSEA come from the germline V gene. The CDR3 runs 15 residues. In DNA form, the CDR3 reads TGCAGCGTCGACGGACTAGCGGGAATCACAGATACGCAGTATTTT. Amino acids: CSVDGLAGITDTQYF.

This clonotype was observed many times. The chain has TRBV7-8 and TRBJ2-6; TRBD2 matches 9 bases. Germline CDR1 SGHVS, CDR2 FQNEAQ. The CDR3 covers 19 residues. J lost 0 bases, V lost 1 base, and 7 bases had no gene match. CDR3 protein: CASSLGLAEIFSGANVLTF. The CDR3 bases are TGTGCCAGCAGCTTAGGACTAGCGGAGATTTTCTCTGGGGCCAACGTCCTGACTTTC.

This chain connects TRBV5-1 to TRBJ2-3; D gene ambiguous. Germline V CDR1 and CDR2: SGHRS, YFSETQ. Trimming took 2 bases from V and 10 from J, leaving 8 bases between them. This CDR3 comprises 11 residues. DNA of the CDR3: TGCGCCAGCAGCTTAGGTAGGGCGCAGTATTTT. Amino acids: CASSLGRAQYF.

The chain employs TRBV5-1 and TRBJ1-2, with D uncertain. The germline V gene has CDR1 SGHRS and CDR2 YFSETQ. The germline V and J ends were trimmed by 7 bases and 6 bases, with 13 bases remaining between them. This CDR3 region has 12 residues. In nucleotides, the CDR3 is TGCGCCAGCGGACCCAATCCAAATGGCTACACCTTC. Translating it yields CASGPNPNGYTF.

This clonotype was seen a few times. The V call is TRBV6-1, the J call TRBJ2-5; D remains unclear. Germline CDR1 reads MNHNS; CDR2 reads SASEGT. V was shortened by 7 bases and J by 7 bases, with 7 bases between the two germline ends. CDR3 length: 10 residues. Written as DNA, the CDR3 is TGTGCCAGCAAAGACGGGACCCAGTACTTC. This sequence encodes CASKDGTQYF.